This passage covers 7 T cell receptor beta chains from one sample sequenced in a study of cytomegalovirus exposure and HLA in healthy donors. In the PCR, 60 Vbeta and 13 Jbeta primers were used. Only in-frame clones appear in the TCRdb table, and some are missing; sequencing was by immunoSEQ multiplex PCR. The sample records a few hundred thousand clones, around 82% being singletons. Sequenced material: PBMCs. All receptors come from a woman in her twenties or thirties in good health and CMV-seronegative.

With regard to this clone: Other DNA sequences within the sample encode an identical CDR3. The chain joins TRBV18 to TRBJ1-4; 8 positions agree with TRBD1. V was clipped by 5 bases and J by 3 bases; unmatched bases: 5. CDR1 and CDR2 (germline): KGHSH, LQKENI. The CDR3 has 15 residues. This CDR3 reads CASSSGQAANEKLFF. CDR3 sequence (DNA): TGTGCCAGCTCATCGGGACAGGCGGCTAATGAAAAACTGTTTTTT.

This CDR3 is CASSPWDRVRNGYTF. CDR3 DNA sequence: TGTGCCAGCAGCCCCTGGGACAGGGTTAGGAATGGCTACACCTTC. The V gene is TRBV9, the J gene TRBJ1-2; TRBD1 matches at 9 bases. Trimming cost V 4 bases and J 6 bases; bases outside gene matches: 10. The germline V gene encodes CDR1 SGDLS and CDR2 YYNGEE. The length of the CDR3 is 15 residues.

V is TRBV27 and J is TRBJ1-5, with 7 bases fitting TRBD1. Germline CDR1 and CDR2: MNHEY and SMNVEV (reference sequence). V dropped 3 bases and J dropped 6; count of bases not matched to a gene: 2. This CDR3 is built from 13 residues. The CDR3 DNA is TGTGCCAGCAGTTTTGACAGGGTTCAGCCCCAGCATTTT. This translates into CASSFDRVQPQHF.

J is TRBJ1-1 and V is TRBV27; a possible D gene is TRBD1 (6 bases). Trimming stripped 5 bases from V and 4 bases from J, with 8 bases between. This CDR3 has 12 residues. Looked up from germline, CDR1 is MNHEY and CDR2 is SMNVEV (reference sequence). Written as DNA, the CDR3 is TGTGCCAGCAGTAGAGGGGGCACTGAAGCTTTCTTT. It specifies CASSRGGTEAFF.

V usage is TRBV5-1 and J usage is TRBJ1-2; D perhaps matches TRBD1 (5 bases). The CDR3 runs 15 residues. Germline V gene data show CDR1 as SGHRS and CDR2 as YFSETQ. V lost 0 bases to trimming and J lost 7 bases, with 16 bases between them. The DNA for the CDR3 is TGCGCCAGCAGCTTGGTTCCTTCTCCGGGGGGTGGCTACACCTTC. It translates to CASSLVPSPGGGYTF. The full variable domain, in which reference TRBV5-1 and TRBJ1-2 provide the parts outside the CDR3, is KAGVTQTPRYLIKTRGQQVTLSCSPISGHRSVSWYQQTPGQGLQFLFEYFSETQRNKGNFPGRFSGRQFSNSRSEMNVSTLELGDSALYLCASSLVPSPGGGYTFGSGTRLTVV.

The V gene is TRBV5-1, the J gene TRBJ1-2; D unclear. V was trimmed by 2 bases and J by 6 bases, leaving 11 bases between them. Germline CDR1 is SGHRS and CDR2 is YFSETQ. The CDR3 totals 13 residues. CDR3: CASSLIPGDGYTF. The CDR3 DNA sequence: TGCGCCAGCAGCTTAATCCCCGGGGATGGCTACACCTTC.

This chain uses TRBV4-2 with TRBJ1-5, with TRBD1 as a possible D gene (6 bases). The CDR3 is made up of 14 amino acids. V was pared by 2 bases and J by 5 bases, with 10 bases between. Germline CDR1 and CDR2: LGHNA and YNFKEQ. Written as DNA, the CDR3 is TGTGCCAGCAGCCAATATGCAGGGGATCAGCCCCAGCATTTT. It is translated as CASSQYAGDQPQHF.